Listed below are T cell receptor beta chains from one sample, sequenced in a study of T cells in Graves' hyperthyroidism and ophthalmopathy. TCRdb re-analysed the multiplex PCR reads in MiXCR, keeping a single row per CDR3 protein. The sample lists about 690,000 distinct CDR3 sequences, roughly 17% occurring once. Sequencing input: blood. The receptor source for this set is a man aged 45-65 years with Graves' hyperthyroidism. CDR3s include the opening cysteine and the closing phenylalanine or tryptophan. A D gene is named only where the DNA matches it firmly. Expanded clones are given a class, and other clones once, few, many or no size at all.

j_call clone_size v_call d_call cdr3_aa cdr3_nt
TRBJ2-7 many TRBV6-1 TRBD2 CAGQREGPYEQYF TGTGCCGGGCAGCGGGAGGGCCCCTACGAGCAGTACTTC
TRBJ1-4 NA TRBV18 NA CASSLPPATNEKLFF TGTGCCAGCTCACTACCGCCGGCAACTAATGAAAAACTGTTTTTT
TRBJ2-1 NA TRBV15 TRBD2 CATSRDLYATSGRNEQFF TGTGCCACCAGCAGAGATCTTTATGCGACTAGCGGGAGAAATGAGCAGTTCTTC
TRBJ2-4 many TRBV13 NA CASSLSGNKNIQYF TGTGCCAGCAGCCTCTCCGGGAACAAAAACATTCAGTACTTC
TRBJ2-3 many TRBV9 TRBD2 CASSVGGRAHADTQYF TGTGCCAGCAGCGTAGGCGGGAGGGCCCACGCAGATACGCAGTATTTT
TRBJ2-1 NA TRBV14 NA CASSQVSFYEQFF TGTGCCAGCAGCCAAGTTTCGTTCTATGAGCAGTTCTTC
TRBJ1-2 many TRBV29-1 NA CSVEGPQSFSGYTF TGCAGCGTTGAAGGTCCCCAGTCTTTTAGTGGCTACACCTTC
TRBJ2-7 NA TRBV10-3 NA CAISDPGRRMSYEQYF TGTGCCATCAGTGACCCGGGACGGCGTATGTCCTACGAGCAGTACTTC
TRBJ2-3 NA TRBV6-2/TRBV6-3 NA CASSQGLDTQYF TGTGCCAGCAGCCAAGGGTTAGATACGCAGTATTTT
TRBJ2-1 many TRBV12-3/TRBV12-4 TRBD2 CASRLAGGPPNEQFF TGTGCCAGCAGGTTAGCGGGAGGGCCTCCCAATGAGCAGTTCTTC
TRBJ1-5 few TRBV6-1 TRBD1 CASSPQGALNQPQHF TGTGCCAGCAGTCCGCAGGGGGCTCTCAATCAGCCCCAGCATTTT
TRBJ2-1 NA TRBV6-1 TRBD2 CASSKTSGRADNEQFF TGTGCCAGCAGTAAGACTAGCGGGAGGGCTGACAATGAGCAGTTCTTC
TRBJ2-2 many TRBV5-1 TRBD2 CASSTGLAGGFGELFF TGCGCCAGCAGCACAGGACTAGCGGGAGGGTTCGGGGAGCTGTTTTTT
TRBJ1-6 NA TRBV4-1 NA CASSLEEWQQYNSPLHF TGCGCCAGCAGCCTAGAAGAATGGCAACAGTATAATTCACCCCTCCACTTT
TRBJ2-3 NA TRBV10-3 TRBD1 CAISEPPWGTGETDTQYF TGTGCCATCAGTGAGCCACCATGGGGGACAGGGGAAACAGATACGCAGTATTTT
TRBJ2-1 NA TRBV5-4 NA CASSLAGGVSYNEQFF TGTGCCAGCAGCTTGGCCGGTGGAGTAAGCTACAATGAGCAGTTCTTC
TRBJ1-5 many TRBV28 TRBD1 CASSLSGTASPPQHF TGTGCCAGCAGTTTATCGGGGACAGCTTCGCCGCCCCAGCATTTT
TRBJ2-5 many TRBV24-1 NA CATSEGLQETQYF TGTGCCACCAGTGAGGGACTGCAAGAGACCCAGTACTTC
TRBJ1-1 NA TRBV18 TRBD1 CASSPRGQAVASEAFF TGTGCCAGCTCACCAAGGGGACAGGCGGTCGCCTCTGAAGCTTTCTTT
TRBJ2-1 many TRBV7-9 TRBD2 CASRVAGGDEQFF TGTGCCAGCAGAGTAGCGGGAGGCGATGAGCAGTTCTTC
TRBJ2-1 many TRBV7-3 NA CASSIDGVSSYNEQFF TGTGCCAGCAGCATTGATGGGGTTTCTTCCTACAATGAGCAGTTCTTC
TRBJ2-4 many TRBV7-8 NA CASSPNRALAKNIQYF TGTGCCAGCAGCCCTAACAGGGCTTTAGCCAAAAACATTCAGTACTTC
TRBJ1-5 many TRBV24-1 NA CATSDLNTDQPQHF TGTGCCACCAGTGATTTGAACACGGATCAGCCCCAGCATTTT
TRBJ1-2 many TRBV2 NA CASRRSYGYTF TGTGCCAGCAGACGAAGCTATGGCTACACCTTC
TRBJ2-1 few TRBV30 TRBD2 CAWRPWTSGRALSSYNEQFF TGTGCCTGGAGACCTTGGACTAGCGGGAGGGCCCTAAGCTCCTACAATGAGCAGTTCTTC
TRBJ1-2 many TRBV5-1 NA CASSLEALYGYTF TGCGCCAGCAGCTTGGAGGCGTTATATGGCTACACCTTC
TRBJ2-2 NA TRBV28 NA CASHGNTGELFF TGTGCCAGTCATGGAAACACCGGGGAGCTGTTTTTT
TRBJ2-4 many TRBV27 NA CASSFRVGTQNIQYF TGTGCCAGCAGTTTCAGGGTGGGGACACAAAACATTCAGTACTTC
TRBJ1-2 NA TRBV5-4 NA CASSFDDWGYTF TGTGCCAGCAGCTTCGACGACTGGGGCTACACCTTC
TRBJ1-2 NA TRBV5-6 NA CASSPYDPHLDTYGYTF TGTGCCAGCAGCCCGTATGACCCACACTTAGACACTTATGGCTACACCTTC
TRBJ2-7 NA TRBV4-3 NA CASSVVLESYEQYF TGCGCCAGCAGCGTAGTCCTGGAGTCCTACGAGCAGTACTTC
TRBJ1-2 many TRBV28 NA CASSSAGRRSSYDGYTF TGTGCCAGCAGTTCTGCCGGGCGTCGGTCCTCGTATGATGGCTACACCTTC
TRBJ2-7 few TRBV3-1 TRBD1 CASSHDRGPTYEQYF TGTGCCAGCAGCCACGACAGGGGGCCAACCTACGAGCAGTACTTC
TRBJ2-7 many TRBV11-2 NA CASSRTNEQYF TGTGCCAGCAGCAGGACCAACGAGCAGTACTTC
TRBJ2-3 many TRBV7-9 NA CASSFAADTQYF TGTGCCAGCAGCTTTGCCGCAGATACGCAGTATTTT
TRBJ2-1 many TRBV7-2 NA CASSLQSNGYEQFF TGTGCCAGCAGCTTACAATCGAATGGCTATGAGCAGTTCTTC
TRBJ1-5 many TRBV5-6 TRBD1 CASSLMGTGTQPQHF TGTGCCAGCAGCCTCATGGGGACAGGGACCCAGCCCCAGCATTTT
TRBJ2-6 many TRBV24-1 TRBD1 CATSGQGALGANVLTF TGTGCCACCAGTGGACAGGGGGCGCTTGGGGCCAACGTCCTGACTTTC
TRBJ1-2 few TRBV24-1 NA CATSSRQDGGYTF TGTGCCACCAGTTCCCGGCAGGATGGAGGCTACACCTTC
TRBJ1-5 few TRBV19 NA CASSIGVRYQPQHF TGTGCCAGTAGTATAGGCGTCAGATATCAGCCCCAGCATTTT
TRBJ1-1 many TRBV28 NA CASSLITTNTEAFF TGTGCCAGCAGTTTAATCACTACGAACACTGAAGCTTTCTTT
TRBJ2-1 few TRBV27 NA CASSFENNEQFF TGTGCCAGCAGTTTTGAAAACAATGAGCAGTTCTTC
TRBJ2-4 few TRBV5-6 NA CASSLKQARTDIQYF TGTGCCAGCAGCTTGAAGCAGGCTCGAACAGACATTCAGTACTTC
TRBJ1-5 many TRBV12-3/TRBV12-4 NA CASSQREGQPQHF TGTGCCAGCAGTCAGCGTGAGGGTCAGCCCCAGCATTTT
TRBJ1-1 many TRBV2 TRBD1 CASSAQGAGTEAFF TGTGCCAGCAGCGCCCAGGGGGCCGGCACTGAAGCTTTCTTT